Listed below are T cell receptor beta chains from one sample, sequenced in a study of T cells in Graves' hyperthyroidism and ophthalmopathy. MiXCR, run by TCRdb on the multiplex PCR reads, gives a single entry per CDR3 protein. This table has about 740,000 distinct CDR3 sequences, around 15% appearing once. The sample comprised blood. The receptor source for this set is a woman in her late teens or twenties with Graves' hyperthyroidism. Both conserved end residues are part of each CDR3. A D gene is named only where the DNA matches it firmly.

d_call: TRBD2
v_call: TRBV20-1
j_call: TRBJ2-3
cdr3_aa: CSAERTSGITDTQYF

d_call: -
v_call: TRBV29-1
j_call: TRBJ2-5
cdr3_aa: CSVEAEEETQYF

d_call: -
v_call: TRBV18
j_call: TRBJ1-4
cdr3_aa: CASSHPRTGEKLFF

d_call: -
v_call: TRBV7-6
j_call: TRBJ2-7
cdr3_aa: CASSLGSGDPRSSYEQYF

d_call: -
v_call: TRBV30
j_call: TRBJ2-3
cdr3_aa: CAWESSSLSTDTQYF

d_call: -
v_call: TRBV20-1
j_call: TRBJ2-1
cdr3_aa: CSAKLGYNEQFF

d_call: -
v_call: TRBV6-1
j_call: TRBJ1-2
cdr3_aa: CASSVQHGGTNYGYTF

d_call: -
v_call: TRBV6-1
j_call: TRBJ2-3
cdr3_aa: CASSDSFYTQYF

d_call: -
v_call: TRBV20-1
j_call: TRBJ1-5
cdr3_aa: CSATYRDQPQHF

d_call: -
v_call: TRBV29-1
j_call: TRBJ1-3
cdr3_aa: CSARDGDSGNTIYF

d_call: -
v_call: TRBV2
j_call: TRBJ2-2
cdr3_aa: CASSSGGGGELFF

d_call: -
v_call: TRBV11-2
j_call: TRBJ2-7
cdr3_aa: CASSLVRRTTYEQYF

d_call: TRBD2
v_call: TRBV20-1
j_call: TRBJ2-1
cdr3_aa: CSARLAGVTAEQFF

d_call: TRBD1
v_call: TRBV6-1
j_call: TRBJ2-7
cdr3_aa: CASDRGNGYEQYF

d_call: TRBD2
v_call: TRBV29-1
j_call: TRBJ2-1
cdr3_aa: CSVVLRGLAGTNEQFF

d_call: -
v_call: TRBV10-3
j_call: TRBJ1-1
cdr3_aa: CAISEGYTNTEAFF

d_call: TRBD2
v_call: TRBV19
j_call: TRBJ2-2
cdr3_aa: CASTLAGGAGELFF

d_call: -
v_call: TRBV7-8
j_call: TRBJ1-5
cdr3_aa: CASSLSIGGRRIFGNQPQHF

d_call: TRBD1
v_call: TRBV2
j_call: TRBJ2-3
cdr3_aa: CASSVTGTGFSDTQYF

d_call: -
v_call: TRBV30
j_call: TRBJ2-7
cdr3_aa: CAFAGPSSYEQYF